This TCR beta chain was sequenced in a study of T cells in Graves' hyperthyroidism and ophthalmopathy (dated 2019 in TCRdb). As for the study more broadly: Peripheral blood was sampled at the time of initial diagnosis, prior to any treatment. After blood sampling, hyperthyroidism patients were treated with methimazole at a starting dose of 30 mg daily, and ophthalmopathy patients were treated with high-dose intravenous methylprednisolone. Thyroid tissue and blood T-cell repertoires from about 6 Graves' hyperthyroidism patients were also compared in the study. For training and testing, the 100 or so patients in the discovery cohort were randomly divided in a 7:3 ratio. Prospective prediction of ophthalmopathy was tested in an independent validation cohort of some 19 hyperthyroidism patients and 15 to 17 patients who later progressed to ophthalmopathy. To identify TCR V-J signatures that set the groups apart, the researchers used a discovery cohort of more than 95 patients, made up of about 44 with Graves' ophthalmopathy and some 60 with stable Graves' hyperthyroidism. The paper reports TCR Vbeta CDR3 sequencing of some 140 peripheral blood samples: 43 ophthalmopathy, under 85 hyperthyroidism and 17 progressor patients.

Findings and caveats that apply to the study as a whole: A 13 V-J signature model separated ophthalmopathy from stable hyperthyroidism, with roughly 88% sensitivity and 81.08% specificity in cross-validation and 80%/75% in testing. Most expanded thyroid clonotypes (frequency above 0.001) were also detected in blood, suggesting blood repertoires may reflect thyroid immune responses. In validation, the model predicted progression to ophthalmopathy a median of approximately 6.6 months before onset, with about 64% sensitivity and roughly 72% specificity. Sample size was not statistically predetermined, and investigators were not blinded to group allocation.

In the case of this clonotype: Its antigen has not been determined. Base qualities were left out, and no much larger clone turns up one base away.

V lost 6 bases and J lost 1 base, and the count of bases not matched to a germline gene is 9. The germline V gene gives CDR1 as ENHRY and CDR2 as SYGVKD. The CDR3 goes from the cysteine to the phenylalanine over 15 residues. The read is trimmed to its CDR3 DNA, 45 bases read in frame from base 1. The TCR beta CDR3 regions were amplified from the RNA transcripts. A first-round RT-PCR of the TCR CDR3 used the HTBI primer set with the Qiagen OneStep RT-PCR kit. The libraries were constructed in a second round of multiplex PCR and then size-selected and purified. Sequencing of the libraries was done on an Illumina HiSeq2000 using paired-end 100 bp reads. The paper's processing steps were these. SOAPnuke was used to process the raw data, with reads discarded if the reads contained adapters or uncalled bases, had a mean Phred below 15, or lacked an exact constant-primer or identifier match. High-quality paired reads were merged using COPE v1.2.5, and each unique nucleotide sequence was defined as a clonotype. Clonotypes were aligned to IMGT TRBV, TRBD and TRBJ reference segments using MiTCR v1.1. Analysis was restricted to V-J combinations with a frequency above 0.0001, which covered 99.2% of repertoires. A TCS score was defined as the ratio between F50 (clonal expansion) and ExV (chaos), using BLOSUM62-based TCRdist between CDR3 peptides within each V-J. Welch's t-statistics and random forest reduced 514 V-J features to around 14, which were used in a naive Bayes classifier (R e1071). Using fastp trimming at Q25 and MiXCR clonotype assembly, TCRdb reanalyzed the public sequencing data and kept in-frame beta chains. Identical CDR3 proteins give one entry, which carries the most common genes and DNA. The V and J calls follow TCRdb's processing rather than the paper's. This sample is represented by approximately 530,000 distinct CDR3 sequences; 16% of them were singletons. About 18% of the sample belongs to the ten largest clones.

Graves' hyperthyroidism was defined as stable when no progression to ophthalmopathy occurred over 18 months of follow-up. Hyperthyroidism patients were newly diagnosed, had a disease duration of under 2 months, and were aged 18 to 65 years. Any patient with an uncontrolled infection, another autoimmune disease, pregnancy or lactation was excluded. Diagnoses were based on clinical symptoms, serum thyroxine and TRAb, thyroid ultrasound and orbital computed tomography. PBMCs were isolated from more than 8 ml of fresh peripheral blood by Ficoll-Paque density gradient centrifugation. Trizol reagent was used to extract total RNA, and RNA quality was then checked on an Agilent 2100 Bioanalyzer.

This clonotype originated in a woman between 18 and 29 years old with Graves' hyperthyroidism. In this chain, TRBV10-3 is recombined with TRBJ2-7, and 7 junction bases match TRBD1. Sequencing was carried out using blood. The sequenced DNA is TGTGCCATCAGGGGGACAGCCACTGATTCCTACGAGCAGTACTTC. This encodes CAIRGTATDSYEQYF.